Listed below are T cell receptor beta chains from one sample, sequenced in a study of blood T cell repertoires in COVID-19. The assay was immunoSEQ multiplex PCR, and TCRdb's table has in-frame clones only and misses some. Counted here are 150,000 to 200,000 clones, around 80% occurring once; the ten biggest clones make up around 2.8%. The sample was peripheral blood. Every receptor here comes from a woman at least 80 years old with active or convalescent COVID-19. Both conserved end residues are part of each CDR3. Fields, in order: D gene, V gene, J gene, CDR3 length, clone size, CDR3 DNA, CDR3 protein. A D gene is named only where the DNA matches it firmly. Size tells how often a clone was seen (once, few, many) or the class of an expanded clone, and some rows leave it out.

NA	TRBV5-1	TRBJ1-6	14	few	TGCGCCAGCAGCTGGAGCTCCTATAATTCACCCCTCCACTTT	CASSWSSYNSPLHF
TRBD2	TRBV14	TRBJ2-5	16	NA	TGTGCCAGCAGCCAAGAGAGACTAGCGGGGATAGAGACCCAGTACTTC	CASSQERLAGIETQYF
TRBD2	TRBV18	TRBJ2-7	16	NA	TGTGCCAGCTCACCAAGGACTAGCGGGGGTGAACTCGAGCAGTACTTC	CASSPRTSGGELEQYF
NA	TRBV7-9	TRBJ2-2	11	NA	TGTGCCAGCCGGGGAGCCGGGGAGCTGTTTTTT	CASRGAGELFF
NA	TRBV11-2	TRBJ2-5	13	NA	TGTGCCAGCAGCTTACAAGGGGCAGAGACCCAGTACTTC	CASSLQGAETQYF
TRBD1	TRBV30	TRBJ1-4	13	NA	TGTGCCTGGGGTCTCAGGGGGCACGAAAAACTGTTTTTT	CAWGLRGHEKLFF
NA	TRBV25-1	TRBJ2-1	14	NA	TGTGCCAGCAGTGACCCCGGGATGTACAATGAGCAGTTCTTC	CASSDPGMYNEQFF
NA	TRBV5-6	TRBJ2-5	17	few	TGTGCCAGCAGCTTGGTTCGGGGTTCTGGGAGGCAAGAGACCCAGTACTTC	CASSLVRGSGRQETQYF
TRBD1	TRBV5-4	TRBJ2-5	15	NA	TGTGCCAGCAGCTTTGGCAGGGGGCTAGTAGAGACCCAGTACTTC	CASSFGRGLVETQYF
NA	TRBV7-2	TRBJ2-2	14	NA	TGTGCCAGCAGAACCGGGGTCCACACCGGGGAGCTGTTTTTT	CASRTGVHTGELFF
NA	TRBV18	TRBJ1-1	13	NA	TGTGCCAGCTCACCACGGGCACACACTGAAGCTTTCTTT	CASSPRAHTEAFF
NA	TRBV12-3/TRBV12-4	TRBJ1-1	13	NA	TGTGCCAGCAGCAACAGGGCTGGCACTGAAGCTTTCTTT	CASSNRAGTEAFF
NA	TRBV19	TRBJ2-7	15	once	TGTGCCAGTAGTATAAAGGCGGGGAGGTCCTACGAGCAGTACTTC	CASSIKAGRSYEQYF
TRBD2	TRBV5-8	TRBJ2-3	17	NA	TGTGCCAGCAGCCTGGCCGGGACTAGCGGGGGTAGAGATACGCAGTATTTT	CASSLAGTSGGRDTQYF
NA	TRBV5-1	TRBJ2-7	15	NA	TGCGCCAGCAGCTTGGATCCGGGACAAGCCTACGAGCAGTACTTC	CASSLDPGQAYEQYF
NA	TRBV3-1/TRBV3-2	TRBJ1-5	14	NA	TGTGCCAGCAGCTACGGTGTGACTAATCAGCCCCAGCATTTT	CASSYGVTNQPQHF